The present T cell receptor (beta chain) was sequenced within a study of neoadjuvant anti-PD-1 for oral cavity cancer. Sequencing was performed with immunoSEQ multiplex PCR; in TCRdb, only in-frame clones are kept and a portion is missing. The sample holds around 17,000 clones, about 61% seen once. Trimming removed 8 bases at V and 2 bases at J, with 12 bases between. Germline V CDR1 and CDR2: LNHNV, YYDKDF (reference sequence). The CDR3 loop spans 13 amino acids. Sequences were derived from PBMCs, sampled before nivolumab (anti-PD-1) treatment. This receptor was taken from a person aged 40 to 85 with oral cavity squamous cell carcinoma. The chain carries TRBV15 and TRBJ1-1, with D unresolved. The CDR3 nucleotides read TGTGCCACCCGGGGATCGGCAAACACTGAAGCTTTCTTT. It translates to CATRGSANTEAFF.